The T cell receptor (beta chain) described here comes from a study of response to subunit inactivated influenza vaccine (dated by TCRdb to 2016 to 2019). In the study overall: To follow how T cells responded to a trivalent subunit inactivated influenza vaccine, the researchers relied on deep quantitative profiling of the T cell receptor repertoire. The study at large found these results: It was suggested by the authors that each seasonal influenza vaccination may recruit only a limited number of new T cells.

Libraries were built with RT-PCR. Sequencing relied on an Illumina HiSeq 2500. The public sequencing data were trimmed at Q25 with fastp and processed into clonotypes with MiXCR by TCRdb, which kept only in-frame beta chains. Every distinct CDR3 protein forms one entry, paired with its most common genes and DNA. Present in this sample are 600,000 to 850,000 distinct CDR3 sequences, roughly 15% of which were seen just once. Together, the top ten hold less than 8.5% of the sample. To note about this clonotype: There is no known antigen for this receptor. No much larger clone exists at a distance of one base, and base qualities are not known.

CDR1 and CDR2 are read off the germline V gene as SGHRS and YFSETQ. The junction shows trimming of 0 bases on V and 9 bases on J, plus 19 bases between the germline ends. The CDR3 spans 16 residues, from the cysteine through the phenylalanine. Of all the DNA, just the CDR3 is kept, 48 bases in frame from base 1. This specimen was PBMCs from blood, taken 14 days before vaccination. This TCR was sampled from a man aged 50 to 60 who received an inactivated influenza vaccine. Donor details come from another sample of the same person, matched by shared clones. In this chain, TRBV5-1 is recombined with TRBJ2-1; a tentative D call is TRBD2 (6 bases match). The CDR3 protein is CASSLAGSGARGEQFF. The sequenced DNA is TGCGCCAGCAGCTTGGCGGGCTCCGGGGCGCGGGGTGAGCAGTTCTTC.